The 19 T cell receptor beta chains presented below share a single source sample, sequenced in a study of shared clonotypes between healthy human individuals. Profiled with immunoSEQ multiplex PCR; TCRdb holds only in-frame clones, not every one. The sample holds under 1,900,000 clones, roughly 98.5% seen once. Sequencing was performed on naive CD4+ T cells sorted from blood. Regarding subset: CD45RA+ positively selected. The source is a man aged 30 to 39 in good health.

This clone was counted a single time. At one end, the junction sequence differs from germline, possibly due to a read error. The chain recombines TRBV18 with TRBJ2-1; 8 bases fit TRBD2. CDR3 size: 16 residues. The germline V gene encodes CDR1 KGHSH and CDR2 LQKENI. The CDR3 reads CASSPQRGPSYTEQFF. CDR3 in DNA: TGTGCCAGCTCACCGCAGCGGGGGCCTTCCTACACTGAGCAGTTCTTC.

The rearrangement joins TRBV28 to TRBJ2-7, with TRBD1 matching 7 bases. The CDR3 runs to 15 residues. J lost 3 bases, V lost 5 bases, and 10 bases had no gene match. The germline V gene has CDR1 MDHEN and CDR2 SYDVKM. Written as DNA, the CDR3 is TGTGCCAGCAGTCCATCCACGACAGGGTTCTACGAGCAGTACTTC. Translation: CASSPSTTGFYEQYF. Combining the CDR3 with reference TRBV28 and TRBJ2-7 gives the whole variable domain DVKVTQSSRYLVKRTGEKVFLECVQDMDHENMFWYRQDPGLGLRLIYFSYDVKMKEKGDIPEGYSVSREKKERFSLILESASTNQTSMYLCASSPSTTGFYEQYFGPGTRLTVT.

The V and J genes are TRBV5-1 and TRBJ2-1; 15 bases fit TRBD2. V was clipped by 8 bases and J by 5 bases; unmatched bases: 8. The germline V gene encodes CDR1 SGHRS and CDR2 YFSETQ. The CDR3 contains 16 residues. The CDR3 loop is CASAGTSGRLNNEQFF. DNA for the CDR3: TGCGCCAGTGCCGGGACTAGCGGGAGGCTAAACAATGAGCAGTTCTTC.

V and J are TRBV4-3 and TRBJ2-1; 11 bases fit TRBD2. Trimming took 0 bases from V and 10 from J; bases not matched to a gene: 11. CDR1 is LGHNA and CDR2 is YSLEER in the germline V gene. CDR3 length equals 17 residues. DNA for the CDR3: TGCGCCAGCAGCCAAGATGGTACTAGCGGGAGTCGTAGAGAGCAGTTCTTC. It encodes CASSQDGTSGSRREQFF.

The V call is TRBV29-1, the J call TRBJ2-1; D not certain. There are 14 residues in the CDR3. Trimming removed 2 bases at V and 0 bases at J, with 8 bases between. From germline, CDR1 is SQVTM and CDR2 ANQGSEA. The CDR3 coding sequence is TGCAGCGTTGAACTAATAAGCTCCTACAATGAGCAGTTCTTC. Its protein product is CSVELISSYNEQFF.

The chain carries TRBV6-5 and TRBJ1-2; D is undetermined. Trimming stripped 6 bases from V and 7 bases from J, with 21 bases between. The CDR3 totals 15 residues. In germline, CDR1 is MNHEY, CDR2 SVGAGI. The CDR3, as DNA: TGTGCCAGCAGCCCGGGAACGGGAGTTATATCTGGCTACACCTTC. This encodes CASSPGTGVISGYTF.

The V and J genes are TRBV7-9 and TRBJ2-1, with 7 nucleotides matching TRBD2. This CDR3 contains 17 residues. The junction had 8 bases not matched to a gene; V was cut back by 0 bases and J by 3 bases. CDR1 SEHNR and CDR2 FQNEAQ come from the germline V gene (reference sequence). CDR3 DNA sequence: TGTGCCAGCAGCTTAGCGATTGGGTCTAGCGGCTACAATGAGCAGTTCTTC. It translates to CASSLAIGSSGYNEQFF.

The rearrangement joins TRBV5-1 to TRBJ2-5; 7 bases fit TRBD1. The germline V gene has CDR1 SGHRS and CDR2 YFSETQ. J was trimmed by 4 bases and V by 0 bases; bases with no gene match: 6. The CDR3 is 15 residues long. The CDR3 region is CASSLGQGYVETQYF. CDR3 nucleotides: TGCGCCAGCAGCTTGGGACAGGGTTATGTAGAGACCCAGTACTTC.

The V gene is TRBV18, the J gene TRBJ2-3, with 7 bases matching TRBD1. Losses at the gene ends were 3 bases for V and 7 bases for J; bases not matched to a gene: 7. Per germline, CDR1 KGHSH and CDR2 LQKENI. The CDR3 is 14 amino acids. The CDR3 loop is CASSPRQGVHTQYF. The CDR3, as DNA: TGTGCCAGCTCACCGAGGCAGGGGGTACATACGCAGTATTTT.

The genes are TRBV25-1 and TRBJ1-1; no definite D call. Germline CDR1 and CDR2: MGHDK and SYGVNS. Trimming cost V 2 bases and J 1 base, with 8 bases left between them. The CDR3 has 14 residues. The CDR3 region has the DNA TGTGCCAGCAGTGAAATCGGGAGGAACACTGAAGCTTTCTTT. Its translation is CASSEIGRNTEAFF.

The genes are TRBV11-2 and TRBJ2-1, with 11 bases identical to TRBD2. With V trimmed by 1 base and J by 6 bases, 2 bases remained unmatched. There are 15 residues in the CDR3. Germline V lookup: CDR1 SGHAT, CDR2 FQNNGV. CDR3 in amino acids: CASSLGLAGRNEQFF. In nucleotides, the CDR3 is TGTGCCAGCAGCTTAGGACTAGCGGGACGCAATGAGCAGTTCTTC.

The chain joins TRBV5-1 to TRBJ2-5; no clear D. Per germline, CDR1 SGHRS and CDR2 YFSETQ. Trimming stripped 5 bases from V and 1 base from J, with 12 bases between. The CDR3 contains 14 residues. The CDR3 spells CASRYVSGQETQYF. The DNA for the CDR3 is TGCGCCAGCAGGTATGTTTCGGGCCAAGAGACCCAGTACTTC.

This chain links TRBV5-4 with TRBJ2-4; TRBD1 matches 7 bases. Germline-derived CDR1 and CDR2 are SGHNT and YYREEE (reference sequence). The CDR3 extends over 15 amino acids. The ends lost 5 bases at V and 0 bases at J; junction bases unmatched: 5. The CDR3 DNA reads TGTGCCAGCAGTACAGGGGATTCAGCCAAAAACATTCAGTACTTC. It yields the protein CASSTGDSAKNIQYF.

V is TRBV5-1 and J is TRBJ2-7, with unresolved D. Germline CDR1 is SGHRS and CDR2 is YFSETQ. The CDR3 length is 14 residues. Trimming pared 3 bases from V and 2 bases from J, leaving 12 bases between. CDR3 bases: TGCGCCAGCAGCTCCGGACGGACGGCCTACGAGCAGTACTTC. Its protein is CASSSGRTAYEQYF.

V usage is TRBV4-1 and J usage is TRBJ2-5, with a tentative D call TRBD2 (7 bases). The CDR3 loop spans 16 amino acids. The germline V and J ends were trimmed by 0 bases and 2 bases, with 13 bases remaining between them. Per the germline V gene, CDR1 is MGHRA and CDR2 is YSYEKL. In DNA form, the CDR3 reads TGCGCCAGCAGCCAAGATTTGCGGGGGCGACAAGAGACCCAGTACTTC. It is translated as CASSQDLRGRQETQYF.

The genes are TRBV5-1 and TRBJ2-1, with TRBD1 identical over 9 bases. Germline lookup yields CDR1 SGHRS and CDR2 YFSETQ. V gave up 3 bases and J gave up 7 bases; unmatched junction bases: 8. The CDR3 has 15 residues. The CDR3 sequence: CASSWNRDRVNEQFF. In DNA form, the CDR3 reads TGCGCCAGCAGCTGGAACCGGGACAGGGTTAATGAGCAGTTCTTC.

The chain couples TRBV5-1 to TRBJ2-2, with 13 bases fitting TRBD2. Per germline, CDR1 SGHRS and CDR2 YFSETQ. The CDR3 consists of 15 residues. The trim removed 4 bases at V and 6 bases at J, leaving 3 bases unmatched. CDR3 DNA sequence: TGCGCCAGCAGCCCACTAGCGGGAGGGCCCGGGGAGCTGTTTTTT. Protein product: CASSPLAGGPGELFF. Supplemented by reference TRBV5-1 and TRBJ2-2, the full variable domain reads KAGVTQTPRYLIKTRGQQVTLSCSPISGHRSVSWYQQTPGQGLQFLFEYFSETQRNKGNFPGRFSGRQFSNSRSEMNVSTLELGDSALYLCASSPLAGGPGELFFGEGSRLTVL.

This clone was observed a single time. This chain connects TRBV4-3 to TRBJ2-1, with D possibly TRBD1 on 5 matching bases. This CDR3 is 15 amino acids long. Germline CDR1 reads LGHNA; CDR2 reads YSLEER. V lost 0 bases to trimming and J lost 5 bases, with 11 bases between them. In DNA form, the CDR3 reads TGCGCCAGCAGCCAAGAACAGGTCCCTCACAATGAGCAGTTCTTC. Protein: CASSQEQVPHNEQFF.

The V and J genes are TRBV6-1 and TRBJ2-4; D might be TRBD2 (5 bases). The CDR3 loop spans 16 amino acids. Germline CDR1 is MNHNS and CDR2 is SASEGT. Deletions cut 4 bases from V and 0 bases from J, with 13 bases between. The CDR3 nucleotides read TGTGCCAGCAGTGTCATGGCGGGCCTAGCCAAAAACATTCAGTACTTC. Translated: CASSVMAGLAKNIQYF.